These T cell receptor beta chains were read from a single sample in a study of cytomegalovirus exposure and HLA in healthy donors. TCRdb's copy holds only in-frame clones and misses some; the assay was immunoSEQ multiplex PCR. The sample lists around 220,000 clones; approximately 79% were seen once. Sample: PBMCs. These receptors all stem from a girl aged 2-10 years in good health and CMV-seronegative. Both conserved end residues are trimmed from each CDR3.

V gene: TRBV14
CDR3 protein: ASSQRRDSHYGYT

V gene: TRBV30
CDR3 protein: AWSVPWTGAGNTIY

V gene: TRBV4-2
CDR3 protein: ASSPSGQAYEQY

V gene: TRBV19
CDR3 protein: ASSQLRQEASYEQY

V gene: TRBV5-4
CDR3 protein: ASSTGLAGAGTDTQY

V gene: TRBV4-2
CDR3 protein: ASSQARGSLSYNEQF

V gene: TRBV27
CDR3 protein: ASSYGDNYGYT

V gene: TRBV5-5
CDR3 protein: ASSLRVDKSNYGYT

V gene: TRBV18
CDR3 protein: ASSPYTDTQY

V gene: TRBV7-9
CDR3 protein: ASSPSGAGGGETQY

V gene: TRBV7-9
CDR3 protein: ASSLKQGAKDTQY

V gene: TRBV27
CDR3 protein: ASRNLGGAAEAF

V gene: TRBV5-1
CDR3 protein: ASSLDFSGGDEQY

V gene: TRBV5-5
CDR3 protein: ASSRGQIIVQANTEAF

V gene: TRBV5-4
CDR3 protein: ASSPSLSYEQF

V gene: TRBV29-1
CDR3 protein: SVSDRGFYEQY

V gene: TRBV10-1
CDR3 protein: ASSETSGAPGELF

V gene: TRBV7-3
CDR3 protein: ASSLTIGLGETQY

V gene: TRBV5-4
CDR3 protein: ASSSLSQVRTDTQY

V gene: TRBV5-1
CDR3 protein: ASSSQPLPAGASYEQY

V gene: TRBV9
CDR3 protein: ASSVQNNEQF

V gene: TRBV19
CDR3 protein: ASSMVRGNQPQH

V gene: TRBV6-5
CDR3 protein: ASSYSRAQPYGYT

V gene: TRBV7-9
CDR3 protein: SSSLMTSGSLNEQF

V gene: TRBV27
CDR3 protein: ASSRRGSYEQY

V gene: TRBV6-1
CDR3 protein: ASSSGNYGYT

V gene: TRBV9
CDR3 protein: ASSAQDRGDYGYT

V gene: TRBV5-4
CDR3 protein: ASSLAVGGWSQETQY

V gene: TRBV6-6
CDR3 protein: ASSYLPTGTGAT

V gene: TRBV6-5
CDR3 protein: ASRSGTSGGKQF

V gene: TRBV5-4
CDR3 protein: ASSLARGGEETQY

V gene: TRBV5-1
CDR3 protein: ASSPTGINSPLH

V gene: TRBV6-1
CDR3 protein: ASRVGLADSYEQY

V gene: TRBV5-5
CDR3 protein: ASSPGQKNTEAF

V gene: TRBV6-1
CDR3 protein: ASREDSSNEKLF

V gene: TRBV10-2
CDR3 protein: ASSERAGREEQY

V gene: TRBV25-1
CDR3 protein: ASSVWGDGYT

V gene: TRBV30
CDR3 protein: AWSPVGAGYGYT

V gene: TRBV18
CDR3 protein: ASSRYGGGETQY

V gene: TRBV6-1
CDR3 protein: ASSEFPSGSIYEQY

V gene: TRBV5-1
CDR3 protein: ASSSGWGRTEAF

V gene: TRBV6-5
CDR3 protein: ASSLISPNYEQY

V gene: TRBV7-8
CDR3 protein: ASSLSRVGYEQY

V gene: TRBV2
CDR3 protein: ASTGGGAIGETQY